The rows below give T cell receptor beta chains drawn from one sample of a study of Ad26.COV2.S vaccination and SARS-CoV-2 variants. The data were produced by immunoSEQ multiplex PCR, yet TCRdb's version contains in-frame clones alone and is incomplete. Seen here are about 400,000 clones, roughly 90% observed once, and the top ten hold 3.6%. The source was peripheral blood, collected in a trial of Ad26.COV2.S vaccine versus placebo. The receptors shown here come from a person between 18 and 65 years old who received the Ad26.COV2.S COVID-19 vaccine or a placebo. The CDR3 runs from the conserved cysteine through the conserved F or W. A D gene is named only where the DNA matches it firmly. Size is stated for part of the rows, as once, few or many counts, or as a class when the clone is expanded.

j_call: TRBJ1-4
clone_size: NA
d_call: NA
v_call: TRBV11-2
cdr3_aa: CASSLVRGLNEKLFF
cdr3_nt: TGTGCCAGCAGCTTAGTACGGGGGCTTAATGAAAAACTGTTTTTT

j_call: TRBJ1-3
clone_size: NA
d_call: NA
v_call: TRBV27
cdr3_aa: CASRPRFSGNTIYF
cdr3_nt: TGTGCCAGCAGACCCAGGTTCTCTGGAAACACCATATATTTT

j_call: TRBJ2-5
clone_size: NA
d_call: NA
v_call: TRBV13
cdr3_aa: CASIPPQGPLPGTQYF
cdr3_nt: TGTGCCAGCATCCCCCCCCAGGGACCCTTACCAGGGACCCAGTACTTC

j_call: TRBJ2-1
clone_size: NA
d_call: NA
v_call: TRBV30
cdr3_aa: CAGRVQNYNEQFF
cdr3_nt: TGTGCCGGCAGGGTGCAAAACTACAATGAGCAGTTCTTC

j_call: TRBJ2-5
clone_size: NA
d_call: NA
v_call: TRBV5-6
cdr3_aa: CASSLLLGAETQYF
cdr3_nt: TGTGCCAGCAGCTTGTTACTGGGAGCGGAGACCCAGTACTTC

j_call: TRBJ1-3
clone_size: NA
d_call: NA
v_call: TRBV25-1
cdr3_aa: CASSEWSSGNTIYF
cdr3_nt: TGTGCCAGCAGTGAATGGAGCTCTGGAAACACCATATATTTT

j_call: TRBJ2-3
clone_size: NA
d_call: NA
v_call: TRBV27
cdr3_aa: CASSLRRGQRVSSTDTQYF
cdr3_nt: TGTGCCAGCAGTTTAAGGCGCGGACAGCGAGTTTCTAGCACAGATACGCAGTATTTT

j_call: TRBJ2-1
clone_size: NA
d_call: NA
v_call: TRBV30
cdr3_aa: CAWSDGQGNNEQFF
cdr3_nt: TGTGCCTGGAGTGATGGGCAGGGCAACAATGAGCAGTTCTTC

j_call: TRBJ2-5
clone_size: NA
d_call: NA
v_call: TRBV6-6
cdr3_aa: CASSYSRQGSKETQYF
cdr3_nt: TGTGCCAGCAGTTACTCGCGGCAGGGAAGTAAAGAGACCCAGTACTTC

j_call: TRBJ2-7
clone_size: NA
d_call: TRBD1
v_call: TRBV4-1
cdr3_aa: CASSQIQGAYGQYF
cdr3_nt: TGCGCCAGCAGCCAGATACAGGGGGCCTACGGGCAGTACTTC

j_call: TRBJ1-2
clone_size: NA
d_call: NA
v_call: TRBV5-6
cdr3_aa: CASSLNQGYGYTF
cdr3_nt: TGTGCCAGCAGCTTGAATCAAGGGTATGGCTACACCTTC

j_call: TRBJ2-1
clone_size: NA
d_call: NA
v_call: TRBV7-8
cdr3_aa: CASTLPRTTSYNEQFF
cdr3_nt: TGTGCCAGCACCCTGCCGAGAACTACATCCTACAATGAGCAGTTCTTC

j_call: TRBJ2-3
clone_size: NA
d_call: NA
v_call: TRBV4-2
cdr3_aa: CASSQEGTGTSTDTQYF
cdr3_nt: TGTGCCAGCAGCCAAGAGGGTACTGGCACTAGCACAGATACGCAGTATTTT

j_call: TRBJ2-7
clone_size: once
d_call: NA
v_call: TRBV27
cdr3_aa: CASSLSYRRSSYEQYF
cdr3_nt: TGTGCCAGCAGTTTATCTTATCGGAGGAGCTCCTACGAGCAGTACTTC

j_call: TRBJ1-3
clone_size: few
d_call: NA
v_call: TRBV5-1
cdr3_aa: CASSLGDTIYF
cdr3_nt: TGCGCCAGCAGCTTGGGGGACACCATATATTTT

j_call: TRBJ1-1
clone_size: NA
d_call: TRBD1
v_call: TRBV18
cdr3_aa: CASSPPTRDSAEAFF
cdr3_nt: TGTGCCAGCTCACCACCGACTCGGGACAGCGCTGAAGCTTTCTTT

j_call: TRBJ2-1
clone_size: few
d_call: NA
v_call: TRBV5-1
cdr3_aa: CASSLEGLDSYNEQFF
cdr3_nt: TGCGCCAGCAGCTTGGAGGGCCTAGACTCCTACAATGAGCAGTTCTTC

j_call: TRBJ1-1
clone_size: NA
d_call: NA
v_call: TRBV5-1
cdr3_aa: CASSLGPGTANTEAFF
cdr3_nt: TGCGCCAGCAGCTTGGGCCCCGGGACGGCGAACACTGAAGCTTTCTTT